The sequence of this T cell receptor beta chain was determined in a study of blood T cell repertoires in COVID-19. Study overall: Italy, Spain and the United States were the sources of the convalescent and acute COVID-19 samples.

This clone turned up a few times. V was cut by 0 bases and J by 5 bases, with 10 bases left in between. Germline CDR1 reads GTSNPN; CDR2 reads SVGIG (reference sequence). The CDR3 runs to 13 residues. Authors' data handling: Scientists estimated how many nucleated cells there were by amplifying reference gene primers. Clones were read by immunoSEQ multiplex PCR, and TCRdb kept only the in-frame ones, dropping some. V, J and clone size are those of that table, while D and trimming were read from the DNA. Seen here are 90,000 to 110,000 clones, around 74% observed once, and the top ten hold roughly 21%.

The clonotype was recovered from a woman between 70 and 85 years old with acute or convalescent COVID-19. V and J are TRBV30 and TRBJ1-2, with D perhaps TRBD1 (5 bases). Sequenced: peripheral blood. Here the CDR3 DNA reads TGTGCCTGGAGTGTACAGGCAAATTATGGCTACACCTTC. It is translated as CAWSVQANYGYTF.